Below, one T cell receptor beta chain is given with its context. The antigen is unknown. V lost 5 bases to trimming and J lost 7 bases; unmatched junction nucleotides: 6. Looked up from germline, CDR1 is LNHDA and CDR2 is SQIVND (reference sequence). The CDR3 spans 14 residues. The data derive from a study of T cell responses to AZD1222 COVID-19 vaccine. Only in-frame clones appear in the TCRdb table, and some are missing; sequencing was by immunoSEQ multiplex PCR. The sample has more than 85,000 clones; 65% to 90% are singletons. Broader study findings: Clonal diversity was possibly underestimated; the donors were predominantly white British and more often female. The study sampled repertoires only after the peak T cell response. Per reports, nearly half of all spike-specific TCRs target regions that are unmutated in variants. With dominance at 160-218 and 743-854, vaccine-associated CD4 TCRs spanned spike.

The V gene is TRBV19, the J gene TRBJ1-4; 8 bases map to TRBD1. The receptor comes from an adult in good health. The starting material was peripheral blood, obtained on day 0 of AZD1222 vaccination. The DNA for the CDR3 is TGTGCCAGTAGTCCCAGGGGGCGGAGTGAAAAACTGTTTTTT. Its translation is CASSPRGRSEKLFF.